This T cell receptor (beta chain) stems from a study of a mutant IDH1 vaccine in newly diagnosed glioma (TCRdb year 2021). Context from the whole study: Across visits V03 through V10, patients got a total of eight vaccinations, given in weeks 1, 3, 5, 7, 11, 15, 19 and 23. Before enrollment, most patients had been given radiochemotherapy with temozolomide as standard therapy, while the rest had received either radiotherapy alone or temozolomide alone. Vaccination began 4-6 weeks after radiotherapy alone, or alongside temozolomide cycles in the chemotherapy-containing groups. For exploratory analyses, longitudinal TCRB deep sequencing was carried out in about two dozen treated patients wherever samples were available. Peripheral blood samples were drawn at six visits, namely V03 (baseline), V05, V07, V10, V12 and V13. Of the roughly 31 treated patients, about 62% were male and approximately 40% were female, and the mean age was around 40 years.

The library was generated by the immunoSEQ multiplex PCR assay. The hsTCRB Kit was used according to the manufacturer's protocol to amplify rearranged TCR beta chain sequences. Sequencing of TCRB libraries was carried out on an Illumina MiSeq. Per the original workflow: Demultiplexing, trimming and gene mapping were performed with the kit vendor's proprietary platform. This immuneACCESS table, as held by TCRdb, lists in-frame sequences with V and J called but not all clones. Of the missing ones, under half trace to an unresolved V gene in checked studies; the others have no known cause. V and J calls plus clone size are reproduced from that table; the DNA served to infer D and trimming. For this sample there are fewer than 70,000 clones; about 90% appear just once. Of the sample, approximately 4.3% falls within the top ten clones. For CDR1 and CDR2, the germline V gene (reference sequence) lists MNHEY and SMNVEV. The CDR3 runs 15 amino acids, cysteine and phenylalanine included. The entry retains the CDR3 DNA only, 45 bases that are in frame from base 1. V is pared back by 4 bases and J by 3 bases, with 15 bases lying between the germline termini.

Read against the paper, the sample's time point label means: week 5, during vaccination. Every vaccine dose consisted of 300 ug of a 20-mer mutant IDH1 peptide in Montanide, administered subcutaneously together with topical imiquimod. The donors had newly diagnosed IDH1-mutant astrocytomas of WHO grade 3 or 4 that showed loss of nuclear ATRX. The samples were drawn from NOA16, a multicentre, single-arm, open-label phase I trial in Germany that tested a mutant IDH1 peptide vaccine in humans for the first time. Genomic DNA for TCRB sequencing was extracted from EDTA blood using the DNeasy Blood and Tissue Kit. Study-wide conclusions, independent of this receptor: Immune responses induced by the vaccine were seen in about 93% of patients across multiple MHC alleles. According to the authors, sample limitations meant that analyses of patient blood samples could not be reproduced. No apparent relationship was observed between pseudoprogression and alterations in the top peripheral T cell clonotypes detected by TCRB sequencing. Availability determined which PBMC samples were chosen for TCRB deep sequencing.

Only one count was recorded for this clone. What antigen it recognizes has not been identified. The input lacks base qualities; no much larger clone sits a single base away. This receptor chain uses TRBV27 and TRBJ1-1; the D gene is possibly TRBD1, with 6 bases matching. The specimen was PBMCs, collected from a glioma patient whose treatment included an IDH1 peptide vaccine. The source of this sequence is a woman in her thirties or forties with glioma. The CDR3 sequence is CASSSHRAADTEAFF. The DNA sequence follows: TGTGCCAGCAGTTCCCACAGGGCGGCGGACACTGAAGCTTTCTTT.